This T cell receptor beta chain derives from a study of cytomegalovirus exposure and HLA in healthy donors. The PCR employed 60 Vbeta primers together with 13 Jbeta primers. The assay was immunoSEQ multiplex PCR, and TCRdb's table has in-frame clones only and misses some. The sample records around 200,000 clones, around three quarters being singletons. The CDR3 runs 15 residues. CDR1 and CDR2 (germline): MGHDK, SYGVNS. J gave up 7 bases and V 2 bases, and 6 bases lay outside the gene matches. Though probably carrying unrecorded immune exposures, donors were nominally healthy at sampling. The TCR sequence derives from a woman under 40 in good health and CMV-seropositive. V and J are TRBV25-1 and TRBJ1-5, with TRBD1 matching 9 bases. Material: PBMCs. CDR3 amino acids: CASSEAGQGGQPQHF. DNA for the CDR3: TGTGCCAGCAGTGAAGCGGGACAGGGTGGACAGCCCCAGCATTTT. Full variable domain (rest looked up from reference TRBV25-1 and TRBJ1-5): EADIYQTPRYLVIGTGKKITLECSQTMGHDKMYWYQQDPGMELHLIHYSYGVNSTEKGDLSSESTVSRIRTEHFPLTLESARPSHTSQYLCASSEAGQGGQPQHFGDGTRLSIL.